This T cell receptor (beta chain) was captured in a study of tumor T cells in aggressive B-cell lymphoma. Trimming cost V 0 bases and J 3 bases, with 11 bases left between them. In germline, CDR1 is SGHDN, CDR2 FVKESK. This CDR3 has 15 amino acids. Repertoires were generated with immunoSEQ multiplex PCR, while TCRdb's copy carries only in-frame clones and drops some. The sample shows around 10,000 clones, about nine tenths of them seen only once. V gene TRBV14 combines with J gene TRBJ1-1; D is undetermined. The receptor was derived from an adult with diffuse large B cell lymphoma. The sample comprised tumor tissue. The DNA of the CDR3 is TGTGCCAGCAGCCAAGACATGTACGGGGACACTGAAGCTTTCTTT. Residues: CASSQDMYGDTEAFF.